This T cell receptor (beta chain) was recorded in a study of siplizumab effects on memory and regulatory T cells. General observations from the study: In roughly 75-95% of proliferating CD4+ or CD8+ clones, a naive or memory phenotype could not be assigned.

The CDR3 has 17 amino acids. J was trimmed by 11 bases and V by 0 bases; bases with no gene match: 12. From germline, CDR1 is LGHNA and CDR2 YSLEER. The table came from immunoSEQ multiplex PCR; TCRdb's copy has only in-frame clones and leaves some out. The top ten hold roughly 7.1% of the sample, which has about 91,000 clones, 80% to 95% seen once. Points on this clone: Its antigen is still unknown.

Sequenced sample: CD8+ T cells sorted from blood. V is TRBV4-3 and J is TRBJ2-1, with 11 bases that match TRBD2. The source of this sequence is a human donor in good health. The CDR3 region has the DNA TGCGCCAGCAGCCAAGATATACTAGCGGGAGATGGGGTTCAGCAGTTCTTC. It specifies CASSQDILAGDGVQQFF.